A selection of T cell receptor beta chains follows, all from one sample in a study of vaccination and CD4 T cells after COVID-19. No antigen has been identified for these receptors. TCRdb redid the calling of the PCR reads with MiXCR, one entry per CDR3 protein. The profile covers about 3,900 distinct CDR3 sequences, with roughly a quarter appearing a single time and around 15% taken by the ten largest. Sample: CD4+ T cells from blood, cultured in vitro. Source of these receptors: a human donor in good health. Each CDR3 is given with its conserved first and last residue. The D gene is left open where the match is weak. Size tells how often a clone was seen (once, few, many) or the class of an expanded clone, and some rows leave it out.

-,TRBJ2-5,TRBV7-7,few,TGTGCTAGCAGCTTAGCGCGAGCGAGGGGTGAGACCCAGTACTTC,CASSLARARGETQYF
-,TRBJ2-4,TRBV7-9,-,TGTGCCAGCAGCTTATCCCTAGGGAACATTCAGTACTTC,CASSLSLGNIQYF
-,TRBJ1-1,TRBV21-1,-,TGTGCCAGCAGCAAGGAATCGACAGGCGGCGAAGCTTTCTTT,CASSKESTGGEAFF
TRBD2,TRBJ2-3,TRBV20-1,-,TGCAGTGCTAGAGATAGCGGGGGGGCGGGCGATACGCAGTATTTT,CSARDSGGAGDTQYF
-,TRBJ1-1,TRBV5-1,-,TGCGCCAGCAGCTTGGTAGGGGCAATGAACACTGAAGCTTTCTTT,CASSLVGAMNTEAFF
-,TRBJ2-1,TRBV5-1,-,TGCGCCAGCAGCTTGGCCAATAGACACGAGGATGAGCAGTTCTTC,CASSLANRHEDEQFF
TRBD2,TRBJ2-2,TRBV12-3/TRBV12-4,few,TGTGCCAGCGACGGTCGGGGGGGGGCCGGGGAGCTGTTTTTT,CASDGRGGAGELFF
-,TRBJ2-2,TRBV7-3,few,TGTGCCAGCAGCTTAGAAGGCGGCGGGGAGCTGTTTTTT,CASSLEGGGELFF
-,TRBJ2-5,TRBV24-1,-,TGTGCCACCAGTGAACCTGGACGGAGGGGGGAGACCCAGTACTTC,CATSEPGRRGETQYF
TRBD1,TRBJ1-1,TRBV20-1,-,TGCAGTGCTAGAGCGTGGGACAGGGACGACACTGAAGCTTTCTTT,CSARAWDRDDTEAFF
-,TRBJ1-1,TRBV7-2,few,TGTGCCAGCAGCTTAGCGAAGCTGATGAACACTGAAGCTTTCTTT,CASSLAKLMNTEAFF
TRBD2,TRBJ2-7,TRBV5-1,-,TGCGCCAGCAGCTTGGAGCTAGCGGGGCCCTACGAGCAGTACTTC,CASSLELAGPYEQYF
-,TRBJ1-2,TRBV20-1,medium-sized,TGCAGTGCTAGAGGCGGATACTATGGCTACACCTTC,CSARGGYYGYTF
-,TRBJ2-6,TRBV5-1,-,TGCGCCAGCAGCTTGGGGGGGCCTGGGGCCAACGTCCTGACTTTC,CASSLGGPGANVLTF
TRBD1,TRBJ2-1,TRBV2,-,TGTGCCAGCAGGCGAGGGACAGAGAATGAGCAGTTCTTC,CASRRGTENEQFF
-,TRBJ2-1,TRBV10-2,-,TGCGCCAGCAGTGATAGACCCCCCGCGGACCGGGAGACCCAGTTCTTC,CASSDRPPADRETQFF
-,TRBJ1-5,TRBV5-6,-,TGTGCCAGCAGCAGGGGACACAGTAGCAATCAGCCCCAGCATTTT,CASSRGHSSNQPQHF
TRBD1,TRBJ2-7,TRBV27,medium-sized,TGTGCCAGCAGTTTTAGGCCGGGACAGGGGGCCTCCTACGAGCAGTACTTC,CASSFRPGQGASYEQYF
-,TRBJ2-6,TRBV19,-,TGTGCCAGTAATACACTAAGCTCTGGGGCCAACGTCCTGACTTTC,CASNTLSSGANVLTF
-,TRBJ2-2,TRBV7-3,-,TGTGCCAGCAGCAGGACGGGGATTAACCCCGGGGAGCTGTTTTTT,CASSRTGINPGELFF
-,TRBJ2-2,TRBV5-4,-,TGTGCCAGCAGCTTGGGGGGCATTGCGGCCGGGGAGCTGTTTTTT,CASSLGGIAAGELFF
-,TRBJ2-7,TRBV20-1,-,TGCAGTGCGCCCTTAAGGTCCTACGAGCAGTACTTC,CSAPLRSYEQYF
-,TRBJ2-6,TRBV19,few,TGTGCCAGTGGGCCCTCTGGGGCCAACGTCCTGACTTTC,CASGPSGANVLTF
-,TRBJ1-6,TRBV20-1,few,TGCAGTGCTAGAGGGAATTCACCCCTCCACTTT,CSARGNSPLHF
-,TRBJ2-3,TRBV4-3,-,TGCGCCAGCAGCCAAGCTCCTGGCGGGGGCACAGATACGCAGTATTTT,CASSQAPGGGTDTQYF
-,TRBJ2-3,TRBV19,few,TGTGCCAGTAGTGCCTATCAGCAGGGGGATACGCAGTATTTT,CASSAYQQGDTQYF
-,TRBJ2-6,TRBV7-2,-,TGTGCCAGCAGCTTAGTCGTCAGGCCATCCGGGGCCAACGTCCTGACTTTC,CASSLVVRPSGANVLTF
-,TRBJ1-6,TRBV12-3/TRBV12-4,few,TGTGCCAGCACCGGAGGGGGGGGGGCTAATTCACCCCTCCACTTT,CASTGGGGANSPLHF
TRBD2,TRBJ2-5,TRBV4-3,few,TGCGCCAGCAGCCAAGAAGTTAGCGGGGGGGCAAGGGGAGAAGAGACCCAGTACTTC,CASSQEVSGGARGEETQYF
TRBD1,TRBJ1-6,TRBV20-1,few,TGCAGTGCTAGAGGACAGGGCTCTCATTCACCCCTCCACTTT,CSARGQGSHSPLHF